This T cell receptor beta chain emerged from a study of blood T cell repertoires in COVID-19. Across the whole study: Sample material is recorded as cDNA or gDNA derived from T cells, B-cell-depleted T cells, or PBMCs.

Assay: immunoSEQ multiplex PCR; the TCRdb copy retains only in-frame clones and omits some. Seen here are roughly 85,000 clones, more than 80% observed once, and the top ten hold about 26%. The V end lost 6 bases, the J end lost 7 bases, and 30 bases lay between the germline ends. Germline V gene sequence: CDR1 SQVTM, CDR2 ANQGSEA. CDR3 length equals 17 residues. The receptor was isolated from a man between 50 and 59 years old with active or convalescent COVID-19. V usage is TRBV29-1 and J usage is TRBJ1-2; TRBD1 is a possible D gene (6 bases). The sequenced material came from peripheral blood. CDR3: CSVLSSPVGGRGSGYTF. The CDR3 bases are TGCAGCGTCCTAAGTAGCCCGGTGGGGGGGCGCGGTAGTGGCTACACCTTC.